This paragraph covers one T cell receptor (beta chain) sequence. The source of the sample is a study of blood T cell repertoires in COVID-19. Whole-study context: Donors in the United States, Italy and Spain gave samples during acute or convalescent COVID-19.

Sequenced by immunoSEQ multiplex PCR; TCRdb stores in-frame clones only, minus some. The sample consists of over 45,000 clones, roughly nine tenths of them appearing once. With 4 bases clipped from V and 5 bases from J, the junction kept 5 bases outside the gene matches. The CDR3 sequence is 16 residues long. Germline CDR1 is LNHDA and CDR2 is SQIVND (reference sequence). The source of this sequence is a man older than 75 in a cohort sampled during active COVID-19. The V and J genes are TRBV19 and TRBJ2-5; 15 bases are a match to TRBD2. The sample taken for sequencing was peripheral blood. CDR3 in DNA: TGTGCCAGTAGTACGGGACTAGCGGGAGGTGGGGAGACCCAGTACTTC. Residues: CASSTGLAGGGETQYF.